This TCR beta chain came from a study of blood T cell repertoires in COVID-19 (dated by TCRdb to 2018 to 2020). At the level of the whole study: Samples from collaborators originated in the United States, Italy and Spain and spanned both the acute and convalescent phases of COVID-19. The material from the prospective study consisted of cDNA or gDNA derived from T cells, B-cell-depleted T cells, or PBMCs. The dataset comprised deeply sampled blood TCRbeta repertoires from subjects exposed to, actively infected with, or recovered from COVID-19. The repertoires were made available in a free public database intended to serve as a resource for research on the immune response to SARS-CoV-2. Samples were obtained from the ongoing ImmuneRACE study (first 160 participants) and from approximately 1,200 subjects provided by 6 global collaborators. The sample metadata nearly always contained a de-identified subject ID, COVID-19 status, age in years and sex. Where available, HLA class I and class II types were obtained from metadata supplied by the sample provider rather than from assay-based typing. The research as a whole found: Clinical and demographic metadata were provided uncurated, with the amount varying by source and participant.

TCRbeta CDR3 regions were amplified from genomic DNA using the immunoSEQ Assay, a bias-controlled multiplex PCR. The original methods were these. The number of nucleated cells in each sample was estimated by amplification of reference gene primers within the assay. To quantify the absolute abundance of each unique TCRbeta CDR3 rearrangement, sequence reads were collapsed and filtered. For each sample, productive Simpson clonality was calculated as the square root of Simpson's diversity index over productive rearrangements. TCRdb obtained this table from immuneACCESS and retained in-frame rearrangements with V and J assigned. These tables miss some clones; where compared with another copy, unresolved V genes account for less than half of the shortfall, and the remainder is unexplained. V and J calls plus clone size are reproduced from that table; the DNA served to infer D and trimming. The sample includes tens of thousands of clones, with 90% observed a single time. The top ten clones comprise around 1.3% of the sample.

The CDR3 covers 15 residues, taking in both the cysteine and the phenylalanine. Here the CDR3 DNA is all that survives: 45 bases in frame from base 1. The germline V gene (reference sequence) sets CDR1 to SEHNR and CDR2 to FQNEAQ. V is pared back by 0 bases and J by 4 bases, with 12 bases lying between the germline termini. In the case of this clone: Its cognate antigen has yet to be identified. No much larger clone exists at a distance of one base, and base qualities are not known.

Whole blood was collected in K2EDTA tubes by collaborating institutions according to the institutions' own protocols. For TCRbeta analysis, collaborator samples were shipped as frozen whole blood, as isolated PBMCs, or as DNA extracted from either sample type. The sample consisted of peripheral blood. This receptor chain uses TRBV7-9 and TRBJ1-2; the D segment could be TRBD1, given 6 matching bases. The source is a man aged 55 to 70 with acute or convalescent COVID-19. Here is the DNA: TGTGCCAGCAGCTTAGCGAGGGACATAGGCTATGGCTACACCTTC. This encodes CASSLARDIGYGYTF.